The clone carrying this T cell receptor (beta chain) was seen at least ten times. The data belong to a study of Graves' ophthalmopathy and Graves' hyperthyroidism. Beta-chain TCR CDR3 regions were amplified from RNA transcripts. HTBI primers were used in a first-round RT-PCR, which preceded a second-round multiplex PCR. TCRdb recomputed calls from the multiplex PCR reads with MiXCR, one row per CDR3 protein. This sample carries approximately 410,000 distinct CDR3 sequences, about 16% of them seen once, and the ten largest clones take approximately 7%. Between the trimmed V and J ends, which lost 3 bases and 8 bases, there was a span of 13 bases. Germline V lookup: CDR1 MGHRA, CDR2 YSYEKL. The CDR3 has 13 residues.

The chain uses TRBV4-1 and TRBJ1-2; D is perhaps TRBD1 (5 bases). Sequences were obtained from peripheral blood. This TCR was sampled from a woman aged 18 to 35 with stable Graves' hyperthyroidism. CDR3 region: CASSHPGGGGYTF. CDR3 DNA sequence: TGCGCCAGCAGCCACCCAGGTGGGGGAGGCTACACCTTC.